These 25 T cell receptor beta chains came from one sample sequenced in a study of blood T cells in healthy people across ages. The second PCR ran about 6 to 11 cycles with a sample-barcoded 5' primer and J-beta primers. TCRdb reprocessed the 5' RACE reads with MiXCR, giving one entry per CDR3 protein. The data contain around 1.5 million distinct CDR3 sequences, 34% of them singletons. Material: blood. These receptors came from a woman aged 30 to 39 in good health.

The gene calls are TRBV15 and TRBJ2-7, with D possibly TRBD2 on 5 matching bases. With 1 base removed from V and 2 bases from J, the gap between germline ends came to 24 bases. CDR1 LNHNV and CDR2 YYDKDF come from the germline V gene (reference sequence). CDR3 length: 19 residues. CDR3 protein: CATSRALAPNNPTTYEQYF. The DNA for the CDR3 is TGTGCCACCAGCAGAGCGCTAGCACCGAATAATCCCACGACCTACGAGCAGTACTTC.

In this sample, this clonotype turned up a few times. CDR3 in DNA: TGTGCCAGCAGCGTAAACCCGGGGGGGCAGACAGATACGCAGTATTTT. It translates to CASSVNPGGQTDTQYF. V usage is TRBV9 and J usage is TRBJ2-3; 8 positions agree with TRBD2. This CDR3 region has 16 residues. Germline V gene sequence: CDR1 SGDLS, CDR2 YYNGEE. Germline trimming cut 1 base from V and 3 bases from J; bases unmatched to any gene: 7.

In this sample, this clonotype turned up many times. The chain has TRBV5-5 and TRBJ2-7; weak D call: TRBD2 (5 bases). V dropped 8 bases and J dropped 0 bases, with 15 bases sitting between them. CDR3 size: 14 residues. Germline CDR1 is SGHKS and CDR2 is YYEKEE (reference sequence). The CDR3 sequence is CASAAGGSSYEQYF. The CDR3 nucleotides are TGTGCCAGTGCGGCCGGAGGCAGCTCCTACGAGCAGTACTTC.

This clonotype was picked up a small number of times. The chain links TRBV6-5 to TRBJ1-2, with D unresolved. Germline V CDR1 and CDR2: MNHEY, SVGAGI. CDR3 length: 14 amino acids. CDR3 sequence: CATRNSATLTGYTF. CDR3 sequence (DNA): TGTGCGACGCGAAACAGCGCAACCCTGACTGGCTACACCTTC.

This clonotype was seen repeatedly, ten times or more. The chain joins TRBV28 to TRBJ2-1; TRBD2 aligns across 11 bases. The CDR3 is 11 amino acids. Unmatched junction bases numbered 1, after V lost 6 bases and J lost 12 bases. Germline loops: CDR1 MDHEN, CDR2 SYDVKM. CDR3: CASSGTSGQFF. CDR3 nucleotides: TGTGCCAGCAGCGGGACTAGCGGGCAGTTCTTC.

The chain combines TRBV5-1 with TRBJ2-5; TRBD2 agrees at 8 bases. The J call may be wrong; the DNA end is better matched by TRBJ2-7. The CDR3 is made up of 16 amino acids. Germline lookup yields CDR1 SGHRS and CDR2 YFSETQ. The chain's CDR3 is CASSPGGDWGRYEQYF. Written as DNA, the CDR3 is TGCGCCAGCAGCCCGGGGGGGGACTGGGGACGCTACGAGCAGTACTTC.

The genes are TRBV14 and TRBJ1-4, with TRBD1 matching 10 bases. This CDR3 has 17 residues. J was trimmed by 0 bases and V by 4 bases; bases with no gene match: 5. The V gene's germline CDR1 is SGHDN and CDR2 FVKESK. CDR3 protein: CASSPWTGGPTNEKLFF. CDR3 bases: TGTGCCAGCAGCCCCTGGACAGGGGGGCCAACTAATGAAAAACTGTTTTTT.

V usage is TRBV7-8 and J usage is TRBJ2-3; 11 bases align to TRBD2. After removal of 5 bases from V and 0 bases from J, the junction contained 4 bases not matched to a gene. Germline assignment: CDR1 SGHVS and CDR2 FQNEAQ. This CDR3 has 16 amino acids. CDR3 nucleotide sequence: TGTGCCAGCAGCGAAACTAGCGGGGGAAGCACAGATACGCAGTATTTT. Translation gives CASSETSGGSTDTQYF.

This clonotype was observed a handful of times. The V and J genes are TRBV28 and TRBJ2-1; D call uncertain. Germline CDR1 reads MDHEN; CDR2 reads SYDVKM. V lost 4 bases, J lost 1 base, and 11 bases lay in between. CDR3 length: 15 residues. CDR3: CASSYTARSYNEQFF. For the CDR3, the DNA is TGTGCCAGCAGTTACACAGCGCGTTCCTACAATGAGCAGTTCTTC.

Points on this clonotype: A much larger clone differs from this one at a single base, so this may be a read error. The chain uses TRBV7-3 and TRBJ2-1; 9 bases are a match to TRBD2. The CDR3 has 16 residues. Germline CDR1 SGHTA, CDR2 FQGTGA. CDR3 residues: CTSSLNAGGSLNEQFF. The DNA of the CDR3 is TGTACCAGCAGCTTAAACGCGGGAGGGTCGCTCAATGAGCAGTTCTTC. The complete variable domain, with remaining parts taken from reference TRBV7-3 and TRBJ2-1, reads GAGVSQTPSNKVTEKGKYVELRCDPISGHTALYWYRQSLGQGPEFLIYFQGTGAADDSGLPNDRFFAVRPEGSVSTLKIQRTERGDSAVYLCTSSLNAGGSLNEQFFGPGTRLTVL.

The chain joins TRBV3-1 to TRBJ2-1; 10 bases are a match to TRBD2. V gave up 4 bases and J gave up 4 bases; unmatched junction bases: 10. The CDR3 contains 17 residues. Germline CDR1 and CDR2: LGHDT and YNNKEL (reference sequence). The CDR3 loop is CASSPSTLAGPYNEQFF. CDR3 in DNA: TGTGCCAGCAGCCCCAGCACACTAGCGGGACCTTACAATGAGCAGTTCTTC.

In its sample, this clonotype was seen a few times. The genes are TRBV20-1 and TRBJ2-7; 9 bases match TRBD1. The germline CDR1 and CDR2 sequences are DFQATT and SNEGSKA (reference sequence). V lost 0 bases to trimming and J lost 3 bases; unmatched junction nucleotides: 9. The CDR3 is 16 amino acids. The CDR3 DNA reads as TGCAGTGCTAGAGATCCTTACAGGGGGCAAAGCTACGAGCAGTACTTC. Its protein product is CSARDPYRGQSYEQYF.

The table lists this clonotype with a few counts. The rearrangement joins TRBV4-2 to TRBJ1-2; 8 nucleotides agree with TRBD1. This CDR3 has 15 residues. Germline assignment: CDR1 LGHNA and CDR2 YNFKEQ. The V gene end was trimmed by 3 bases and the J gene end by 2 bases; junction bases not matched to a gene: 5. The CDR3 sequence is CASSQPGGGNYGYTF. The CDR3 bases are TGTGCCAGCAGCCAGCCAGGGGGCGGGAACTATGGCTACACCTTC.

V gene TRBV5-5 combines with J gene TRBJ2-3; TRBD2 agrees at 11 bases. CDR3 length: 15 residues. The junction had 7 bases not matched to a gene; V was cut back by 6 bases and J by 4 bases. Germline V gene data show CDR1 as SGHKS and CDR2 as YYEKEE (reference sequence). The CDR3 nucleotides are TGTGCCAGCACCCCGACTAGCGGGATCCCAGATACGCAGTATTTT. Translated, it gives CASTPTSGIPDTQYF.

This clonotype was observed a handful of times. The chain has TRBV4-1 and TRBJ1-4, with TRBD1 matching over 8 bases. The CDR3 is made up of 14 amino acids. Germline values: CDR1 MGHRA, CDR2 YSYEKL. With V trimmed by 4 bases and J by 6 bases, 4 bases remained unmatched. Here the CDR3 reads CASSRDRLYEKLFF. The CDR3 coding sequence is TGCGCCAGCAGCCGGGACAGGCTCTATGAAAAACTGTTTTTT.

This clonotype was observed a handful of times. The chain employs TRBV20-1 and TRBJ1-2; TRBD1 matches at 8 bases. Germline V CDR1 and CDR2: DFQATT, SNEGSKA (reference sequence). This CDR3 is 14 amino acids long. The V segment lost 2 bases and the J segment 3 bases; nucleotides outside the gene matches: 5. This CDR3 reads CSARPPGQDYGYTF. In DNA, the CDR3 is TGCAGTGCTAGACCCCCGGGACAGGACTATGGCTACACCTTC.

V gene TRBV29-1 combines with J gene TRBJ2-5, with 10 bases lining up with TRBD2. The end of the DNA fits TRBJ2-7 better, so the J call may be wrong. The V gene's germline CDR1 is SQVTM and CDR2 ANQGSEA. The CDR3 runs to 14 residues. The CDR3 region has the DNA TGCAGCGTTGAACTAGCGGGAGTCCACTACGAGCAGTACTTC. The encoded protein is CSVELAGVHYEQYF.

This clonotype has just a few counts. The chain joins TRBV3-1 to TRBJ1-2, with D maybe TRBD1 (5 bases). Germline V gene sequence: CDR1 LGHDT, CDR2 YNNKEL (reference sequence). Deletions cut 1 base from V and 4 bases from J, with 16 bases between. The CDR3 is 16 amino acids. The CDR3 loop reads CASSQVGGRHIYGYTF. CDR3 bases: TGTGCCAGCAGCCAAGTCGGGGGGAGACACATCTATGGCTACACCTTC.

This clonotype was counted many times. The V gene is TRBV20-1, the J gene TRBJ2-5, with D tentatively TRBD1 (5 bases). From germline, CDR1 is DFQATT and CDR2 SNEGSKA (reference sequence). The V end lost 3 bases, the J end lost 3 bases, and 14 bases lay between the germline ends. This CDR3 spans 14 amino acids. The CDR3 DNA reads TGCAGTGCTAGGCCTGGACATACGAAAGAGACCCAGTACTTC. Its protein is CSARPGHTKETQYF.

This clonotype was recorded a few times. The rearrangement links TRBV30 to TRBJ2-1, with 9 bases lining up with TRBD1. The V gene's germline CDR1 is GTSNPN and CDR2 SVGIG (reference sequence). The CDR3 runs to 14 residues. V trimming: 2 bases; J trimming: 13 bases; junction bases outside the gene matches: 12. The CDR3 loop is CAWSPQTPGQGQFF. CDR3 sequence (DNA): TGTGCCTGGAGTCCCCAGACCCCGGGACAGGGCCAGTTCTTC.

This sequence joins TRBV11-2 and TRBJ2-1, with 9 bases aligning to TRBD2. After removal of 5 bases from V and 13 bases from J, the junction contained 15 bases not matched to a gene. The CDR3 extends over 15 amino acids. Germline V gene sequence: CDR1 SGHAT, CDR2 FQNNGV. The chain's CDR3 is CASSPDGRKREVQFF. CDR3 bases: TGTGCCAGCAGCCCTGATGGGAGGAAGCGGGAGGTTCAGTTCTTC.

This clonotype came up many times. This chain connects TRBV25-1 to TRBJ2-1, with D perhaps TRBD2 (6 bases). With 8 bases removed from V and 9 bases from J, the gap between germline ends came to 8 bases. The CDR3 runs 10 residues. Germline-derived CDR1 and CDR2 are MGHDK and SYGVNS. The CDR3 bases are TGTGCCAGCTCGGAGGGTGAGCAGTTCTTC. It is translated as CASSEGEQFF. The variable domain in full, completed from reference TRBV25-1 and TRBJ2-1, reads EADIYQTPRYLVIGTGKKITLECSQTMGHDKMYWYQQDPGMELHLIHYSYGVNSTEKGDLSSESTVSRIRTEHFPLTLESARPSHTSQYLCASSEGEQFFGPGTRLTVL.

This sequence joins TRBV9 and TRBJ2-3, with D tentatively TRBD2 (6 bases). V was trimmed by 7 bases and J by 4 bases, leaving 13 bases between them. This CDR3 is built from 13 residues. Per the germline V gene, CDR1 is SGDLS and CDR2 is YYNGEE. CDR3 nucleotide sequence: TGTGCCAGCGAGGGCGGGGCCGCAGATACGCAGTATTTT. This translates into CASEGGAADTQYF. The entire variable domain, with the rest obtained from reference TRBV9 and TRBJ2-3, is as follows: DSGVTQTPKHLITATGQRVTLRCSPRSGDLSVYWYQQSLDQGLQFLIQYYNGEERAKGNILERFSAQQFPDLHSELNLSSLELGDSALYFCASEGGAADTQYFGPGTRLTVL.

About this clonotype: Possible read error: a much larger clone is one base away. This chain joins TRBV4-2 and TRBJ2-7; D not certain. The germline gives CDR1 LGHNA, CDR2 YNFKEQ. CDR3 size: 13 residues. CDR3 in DNA: TGTGCCTGCAGCCAAGATGGGGTTTACGAGCAGTACTTC. Translation: CACSQDGVYEQYF.

In its sample, this clonotype was seen a few times. The chain combines TRBV15 with TRBJ1-5; TRBD1 might be the D (5 bases). Germline V gene sequence: CDR1 LNHNV, CDR2 YYDKDF (reference sequence). V was pared by 0 bases and J by 9 bases, with 15 bases between. The CDR3 is made up of 15 amino acids. CDR3 nucleotides: TGTGCCACCAGCAGAGACCCTAGAGCGGGGACGCCCCAGCATTTT. Amino acid sequence: CATSRDPRAGTPQHF.